The 32 T cell receptor beta chains below all came from one sample that was sequenced in a study of blood T cell repertoires in COVID-19. Some clones are missing from TCRdb's copy, which holds only in-frame ones; the method was immunoSEQ multiplex PCR. The table has about 260,000 clones, roughly 87% seen once. Sequencing was performed on peripheral blood. These receptor sequences come from a woman aged 45-60 years who had recovered from COVID-19.

Only a few counts were recorded for this clone. The gene calls are TRBV19 and TRBJ2-6, with D unresolved. The CDR3 runs 15 residues. The germline CDR1 and CDR2 sequences are LNHDA and SQIVND (reference sequence). V was shortened by 4 bases and J by 1 base, with 8 bases between the two germline ends. CDR3 residues: CASSRSQSGANVLTF. The CDR3 DNA reads as TGTGCCAGTAGTAGGTCCCAGTCTGGGGCCAACGTCCTGACTTTC.

This clone was seen just once. This chain joins TRBV19 and TRBJ1-4, with D maybe TRBD1 (6 bases). Trimming shortened V by 4 bases and J by 5 bases, and 14 bases separated the two germline ends. The length of the CDR3 is 15 residues. The germline V gene encodes CDR1 LNHDA and CDR2 SQIVND (reference sequence). CDR3 DNA: TGTGCCAGTAGTACTGGGGGCAAAAAGAATGAAAAACTGTTTTTT. It translates to CASSTGGKKNEKLFF.

This clone has a count of ten or more. The rearrangement joins TRBV12-3 or TRBV12-4 to TRBJ1-2; no definite D call. This CDR3 contains 13 residues. Between the trimmed V and J ends, which lost 3 bases and 8 bases, there was a span of 13 bases. CDR3 protein: CASSFRYGVGYTF. CDR3 bases: TGTGCCAGCAGTTTCAGGTACGGCGTGGGCTACACCTTC.

This clone showed up many times. V is TRBV12-5 and J is TRBJ2-2; 10 bases are shared with TRBD2. Unmatched junction bases numbered 8, after V lost 3 bases and J lost 7 bases. Germline-derived CDR1 and CDR2 are LGHNT and FRNRAP. The CDR3 covers 16 residues. As DNA, the CDR3 is TGTGCTAGTGGTTTTGGGCTAGCGGGAGTAAACGGGGAGCTGTTTTTT. Its protein product is CASGFGLAGVNGELFF.

This clone was picked up one time. The chain employs TRBV9 and TRBJ1-1; TRBD1 agrees at 9 bases. Losses at the gene ends were 5 bases for V and 1 base for J; bases not matched to a gene: 6. The germline gives CDR1 SGDLS, CDR2 YYNGEE. CDR3 length: 15 amino acids. The CDR3: CASREQQGANTEAFF. The CDR3 nucleotides are TGTGCCAGCAGAGAACAACAGGGGGCGAACACTGAAGCTTTCTTT.

The chain couples TRBV30 to TRBJ2-7; 7 nucleotides line up with TRBD1. From germline, CDR1 is GTSNPN and CDR2 SVGIG (reference sequence). The CDR3 is 15 residues long. With 6 bases clipped from V and 2 bases from J, the junction kept 13 bases outside the gene matches. The CDR3 loop is CACSAATGNPYEQYF. Here the CDR3 DNA reads TGTGCCTGCTCAGCAGCGACAGGGAACCCCTACGAGCAGTACTTC.

A single count supports this clone. J is TRBJ1-4 and V is TRBV5-6; D remains ambiguous. The germline V and J ends were trimmed by 4 bases and 4 bases, with 11 bases remaining between them. In germline, CDR1 is SGHDT, CDR2 YYEEEE. CDR3 length equals 14 residues. CDR3 loop: CASSPPGFNEKLFF. In DNA, the CDR3 is TGTGCCAGCAGCCCGCCAGGATTTAATGAAAAACTGTTTTTT.

J is TRBJ1-4 and V is TRBV18; 7 bases are a match to TRBD1. Germline CDR1 is KGHSH and CDR2 is LQKENI. V was pared by 9 bases and J by 0 bases, with 4 bases of the junction left unmatched. There are 14 residues in the CDR3. The CDR3 region has the DNA TGTGCCAGTCGGGACAGAGCAACTAATGAAAAACTGTTTTTT. Translated, it gives CASRDRATNEKLFF. The whole variable domain, filled in from reference TRBV18 and TRBJ1-4, reads NAGVMQNPRHLVRRRGQEARLRCSPMKGHSHVYWYRQLPEEGLKFMVYLQKENIIDESGMPKERFSAEFPKEGPSILRIQQVVRGDSAAYFCASRDRATNEKLFFGSGTQLSVL.

V gene TRBV25-1 combines with J gene TRBJ1-1; D call uncertain. V was clipped by 2 bases and J by 8 bases, with 9 bases between them. The V gene's germline CDR1 is MGHDK and CDR2 SYGVNS. This CDR3 comprises 12 residues. As DNA, the CDR3 is TGTGCCAGCAGTGAAGGTAGCCGGGAAGCTTTCTTT. As protein: CASSEGSREAFF.

The CDR3, as DNA: TGTGCCAGCGGGGACAGGGCCCTCTATGGCTACACCTTC. Translating gives CASGDRALYGYTF. The rearrangement joins TRBV7-9 to TRBJ1-2; 9 nucleotides agree with TRBD1. Germline V gene sequence: CDR1 SEHNR, CDR2 FQNEAQ (reference sequence). V gave up 8 bases and J gave up 4 bases; unmatched junction bases: 5. The CDR3 consists of 13 residues.

The chain carries TRBV5-6 and TRBJ2-5; D remains unclear. This CDR3 has 13 residues. V lost 0 bases and J 2 bases, leaving 5 bases between the germline ends. The germline CDR1 and CDR2 sequences are SGHDT and YYEEEE. CDR3 in amino acids: CASSLDKQETQYF. CDR3 sequence (DNA): TGTGCCAGCAGCTTGGACAAGCAAGAGACCCAGTACTTC.

The chain has TRBV20-1 and TRBJ2-5, with 12 bases fitting TRBD2. Unmatched junction bases numbered 10, after V lost 3 bases and J lost 5 bases. The CDR3 covers 16 residues. CDR1 and CDR2 from the germline V gene are DFQATT and SNEGSKA (reference sequence). As DNA, the CDR3 is TGCAGTGCTAGTTCCGGCCTAGCGGGGGGGTGGGAGACCCAGTACTTC. This codes for CSASSGLAGGWETQYF.

The chain employs TRBV9 and TRBJ2-2; no clear D gene. V dropped 4 bases and J dropped 5 bases, with 12 bases sitting between them. CDR1 and CDR2 from the germline V gene are SGDLS and YYNGEE. This CDR3 is 14 amino acids long. The CDR3 sequence: CASSPPLWTGELFF. The CDR3, as DNA: TGTGCCAGCAGCCCCCCACTGTGGACCGGGGAGCTGTTTTTT.

The chain recombines TRBV5-1 with TRBJ1-1; D is uncertain. This CDR3 contains 13 residues. V lost 3 bases to trimming and J lost 1 base, with 7 bases between them. CDR1 is SGHRS and CDR2 is YFSETQ in the germline V gene. The CDR3 region is CASSSEGNTEAFF. DNA of the CDR3: TGCGCCAGCAGCTCCGAGGGGAACACTGAAGCTTTCTTT.

As for this clone: The same CDR3 can be traced to other DNA sequences in this sample. The J gene is TRBJ2-1, the V gene TRBV29-1; 14 nucleotides align to TRBD2. This CDR3 is built from 16 residues. The V gene's germline CDR1 is SQVTM and CDR2 ANQGSEA. The V and J ends lost 6 bases and 1 base, in that order; junction bases with no gene match: 5. DNA of the CDR3: TGCAGCGTCTCCGGGACTAGCGGGAGTTCCTACAATGAGCAGTTCTTC. Translation: CSVSGTSGSSYNEQFF.

This chain connects TRBV7-6 to TRBJ2-1; TRBD2 agrees at 9 bases. The germline gives CDR1 SGHVS, CDR2 FNYEAQ. The J segment lost 9 bases and the V segment lost 5 bases, leaving 11 bases of the junction unmatched. The CDR3 length is 15 residues. For the CDR3, the DNA is TGTGCCAGCAGCCAAAGCCCAGCGGGAGGAAGTGAGCAGTTCTTC. Its protein product is CASSQSPAGGSEQFF.

V usage is TRBV2 and J usage is TRBJ1-1; D remains ambiguous. V lost 9 bases to trimming and J lost 0 bases, with 5 bases between them. CDR1 and CDR2 from the germline V gene are SNHLY and FYNNEI. CDR3 length: 11 amino acids. CDR3 DNA: TGTGCCAGTACTATGAACACTGAAGCTTTCTTT. Amino acid sequence: CASTMNTEAFF.

This clone was seen just once. This CDR3 reads CASSVRSGDDNQPQHF. The CDR3 nucleotides read TGTGCCAGCAGTGTGCGATCAGGGGATGACAATCAGCCCCAGCATTTT. The rearrangement joins TRBV2 to TRBJ1-5, with D possibly TRBD1 on 6 matching bases. V lost 4 bases, J lost 3 bases, and 16 bases lay in between. CDR1 is SNHLY and CDR2 is FYNNEI in the germline V gene. The CDR3 covers 16 residues.

The V gene is TRBV5-1, the J gene TRBJ1-6; 7 bases are shared with TRBD1. Germline CDR1 is SGHRS and CDR2 is YFSETQ. The CDR3 totals 15 residues. Germline trimming cut 5 bases from V and 4 bases from J; bases unmatched to any gene: 6. The CDR3 nucleotides read TGCGCCAGCAGTCTGACAGGGAAGTATAATTCACCCCTCCACTTT. Its protein product is CASSLTGKYNSPLHF. Full variable domain (rest looked up from reference TRBV5-1 and TRBJ1-6): KAGVTQTPRYLIKTRGQQVTLSCSPISGHRSVSWYQQTPGQGLQFLFEYFSETQRNKGNFPGRFSGRQFSNSRSEMNVSTLELGDSALYLCASSLTGKYNSPLHFGNGTRLTVT.

The genes are TRBV28 and TRBJ1-2; D might be TRBD1 (5 bases). Trimming cost V 8 bases and J 5 bases, with 15 bases left between them. Per germline, CDR1 MDHEN and CDR2 SYDVKM. The CDR3 consists of 13 residues. The CDR3 here is CASGYGTGYGYTF. DNA of the CDR3: TGTGCCAGCGGGTACGGTACAGGATATGGCTACACCTTC.

This chain connects TRBV4-3 to TRBJ1-1; TRBD1 agrees at 7 bases. The CDR3 is 15 amino acids. CDR1 and CDR2 from the germline V gene are LGHNA and YSLEER. V shed 3 bases and J 7 bases; nucleotides not matched to a gene: 11. The CDR3 DNA is TGCGCCAGCAGCCATGACAGGGTCGGGCAGTTTGAAGCTTTCTTT. Protein sequence: CASSHDRVGQFEAFF.

Of note for this clone: A junction end diverges from the germline sequence, so it may reflect a read error. The chain recombines TRBV7-2 with TRBJ1-5, with D perhaps TRBD1 (5 bases). Germline V gives CDR1 SGHTA, CDR2 FQGNSA. The CDR3 covers 19 residues. CDR3: CASSLGSLYIQGGKAAIAF. The CDR3 DNA follows: TGTGCCAGCAGCTTAGGTAGTTTATATATCCAGGGCGGGAAGGCGGCAATTGCTTTT.

The chain uses TRBV7-9 and TRBJ2-7; 11 bases agree with TRBD1. The junction had 8 bases not matched to a gene; V was cut back by 5 bases and J by 5 bases. The CDR3 length is 15 residues. Germline CDR1 and CDR2: SEHNR and FQNEAQ (reference sequence). This CDR3 is CASSLGQGAFNEQYF. The CDR3 DNA follows: TGTGCCAGCAGCCTCGGACAGGGGGCGTTCAACGAGCAGTACTTC.

J is TRBJ1-2 and V is TRBV6-6; D might be TRBD1 (6 bases). Germline lookup yields CDR1 MNHNY and CDR2 SVGAGI (reference sequence). V was shortened by 5 bases and J by 5 bases, with 27 bases between the two germline ends. This CDR3 has 18 residues. CDR3 in DNA: TGTGCCAGCAGTCCCCCTAAGACAGGACTCTCCGCAGGGTATGGCTACACCTTC. This gives the protein CASSPPKTGLSAGYGYTF.

The chain uses TRBV6-1 and TRBJ2-1; TRBD2 aligns across 7 bases. This CDR3 has 13 residues. From germline, CDR1 is MNHNS and CDR2 SASEGT. V lost 2 bases and J lost 15; bases outside the gene matches: 10. CDR3 sequence: CASSEWGRVKWFF. CDR3 bases: TGTGCCAGCAGTGAATGGGGGAGGGTAAAGTGGTTCTTC.

The rearrangement links TRBV9 to TRBJ2-5; TRBD2 aligns across 12 bases. Germline-derived CDR1 and CDR2 are SGDLS and YYNGEE. The ends lost 0 bases at V and 4 bases at J; junction bases unmatched: 10. The CDR3 sequence is 18 residues long. The CDR3 DNA reads TGTGCCAGCAGCGTAGGTTTCCTAGCGGGAGGGGGGGGAGAGACCCAGTACTTC. Protein: CASSVGFLAGGGGETQYF.

The chain carries TRBV5-4 and TRBJ1-2; D not resolved. V was shortened by 9 bases and J by 0 bases, with 12 bases between the two germline ends. Germline V lookup: CDR1 SGHNT, CDR2 YYREEE (reference sequence). CDR3 length equals 13 residues. As DNA, the CDR3 is TGTGCCACTACTTCGGGAGCTAACTATGGCTACACCTTC. Its protein is CATTSGANYGYTF.

This chain uses TRBV30 with TRBJ2-3, with 15 positions matching TRBD2. V was clipped by 0 bases and J by 2 bases; unmatched bases: 6. CDR3 length: 18 residues. CDR1 and CDR2 from the germline V gene are GTSNPN and SVGIG (reference sequence). The CDR3 DNA reads as TGTGCCTGGAGTGTAGGGACTAGCGGGAGGAAAAACACAGATACGCAGTATTTT. Translated: CAWSVGTSGRKNTDTQYF.

The chain is built from TRBV6-2 or TRBV6-3 and TRBJ1-5, with 8 bases fitting TRBD1. The germline CDR1 and CDR2 sequences are MNHEY and SVGEGT. This CDR3 is built from 15 residues. The V segment lost 4 bases and the J segment 2 bases; nucleotides outside the gene matches: 4. The CDR3 region is CASSSRGRGNQPQHF. The CDR3 coding sequence is TGTGCCAGCAGTTCCAGGGGGCGAGGCAATCAGCCCCAGCATTTT.

This rearrangement joins TRBV12-5 to TRBJ2-7, with 9 bases matching TRBD1. Germline CDR1 LGHNT, CDR2 FRNRAP. Losses at the gene ends were 4 bases for V and 1 base for J; bases not matched to a gene: 5. CDR3 length: 15 amino acids. The DNA for the CDR3 is TGTGCTAGTGGTTCGTCCGGGACAGGGTCCTACGAGCAGTACTTC. This sequence encodes CASGSSGTGSYEQYF.

The V call is TRBV9, the J call TRBJ2-7; D may be TRBD2 (5 bases). CDR3 length: 12 residues. V lost 4 bases and J lost 3, with 8 bases in between. Germline values: CDR1 SGDLS, CDR2 YYNGEE. The CDR3 DNA follows: TGTGCCAGCAGCTCCGGGAACTACGAGCAGTACTTC. Amino acids: CASSSGNYEQYF.

The rearrangement links TRBV4-3 to TRBJ2-7; D not resolved. CDR1 and CDR2 from the germline V gene are LGHNA and YSLEER. V gave up 0 bases and J gave up 3 bases, with 9 bases separating them. This CDR3 has 14 amino acids. CDR3 amino acids: CASSQDSSFYEQYF. CDR3 nucleotides: TGCGCCAGCAGCCAAGATTCCAGTTTCTACGAGCAGTACTTC.